The 30 T cell receptor beta chains given below trace back to one sample, sequenced in a study of blood T cell repertoires in COVID-19. This table comes from immunoSEQ multiplex PCR, and its TCRdb copy is limited to in-frame clones, with some not included. The sample has 310,000 or so clones, roughly 90% seen once; the top ten hold about 8.9%. Sequenced input: PBMCs or T cells enriched from blood (not recorded which). Receptors originate from a woman aged 18-29 years who had recovered from COVID-19.

The chain is built from TRBV25-1 and TRBJ1-1; a weak D match, TRBD1 (5 bases). This CDR3 has 15 residues. The germline gives CDR1 MGHDK, CDR2 SYGVNS. V was clipped by 6 bases and J by 0 bases, with 14 bases between them. The CDR3, as DNA: TGTGCCAGCAGACCGCGGGGCGCTCTGAACACTGAAGCTTTCTTT. Its translation is CASRPRGALNTEAFF. The full variable domain, completed using reference TRBV25-1 and TRBJ1-1, is EADIYQTPRYLVIGTGKKITLECSQTMGHDKMYWYQQDPGMELHLIHYSYGVNSTEKGDLSSESTVSRIRTEHFPLTLESARPSHTSQYLCASRPRGALNTEAFFGQGTRLTVV.

The gene calls are TRBV20-1 and TRBJ1-4; D remains ambiguous. From germline, CDR1 is DFQATT and CDR2 SNEGSKA (reference sequence). The CDR3 sequence is 11 residues long. V was trimmed by 6 bases and J by 3 bases, leaving 5 bases between them. CDR3 DNA sequence: TGCAGTGCCGCGGCTAATGAAAAACTGTTTTTT. It is translated as CSAAANEKLFF.

Written as DNA, the CDR3 is TGTGCCAGCAGCTCGATGCGGGGGGGCGGGGAGACCCAGTACTTC. This gives the protein CASSSMRGGGETQYF. The rearrangement joins TRBV5-4 to TRBJ2-5, with 9 bases that match TRBD2. The CDR3 totals 15 residues. Germline values: CDR1 SGHNT, CDR2 YYREEE (reference sequence). V shed 3 bases, J shed 5 bases, and the junction held 8 bases outside the gene matches.

This rearrangement joins TRBV29-1 to TRBJ1-2; 9 bases are shared with TRBD1. Germline CDR1 and CDR2: SQVTM and ANQGSEA. The CDR3 loop spans 13 amino acids. After removal of 4 bases from V and 4 bases from J, the junction contained 4 bases not matched to a gene. The CDR3 loop is CSVGQDRGYGYTF. The CDR3 nucleotides read TGCAGCGTTGGTCAGGACAGGGGCTATGGCTACACCTTC.

This chain connects TRBV7-3 to TRBJ2-1, with 8 bases that match TRBD2. V gave up 5 bases and J gave up 6 bases; unmatched junction bases: 9. The CDR3 contains 15 residues. Per the germline V gene, CDR1 is SGHTA and CDR2 is FQGTGA. For the CDR3, the DNA is TGTGCCAGCAGCCAGCTCGGCGGGGGGCTCAATGAGCAGTTCTTC. It yields the protein CASSQLGGGLNEQFF.

The rearrangement uses TRBV2 and TRBJ1-3; 7 nucleotides align to TRBD1. This CDR3 spans 15 amino acids. The germline CDR1 and CDR2 sequences are SNHLY and FYNNEI. V shed 7 bases and J 2 bases; nucleotides not matched to a gene: 8. The CDR3 bases are TGTGCCAGCAAACGGGACAGTACTACTGGAAACACCATATATTTT. This gives the protein CASKRDSTTGNTIYF.

This clone has only one observation. The genes are TRBV9 and TRBJ2-3; 8 nucleotides line up with TRBD2. The CDR3 loop spans 15 amino acids. Per the germline V gene, CDR1 is SGDLS and CDR2 is YYNGEE. Losses at the gene ends were 2 bases for V and 4 bases for J; bases not matched to a gene: 6. The CDR3 loop reads CASSVAVAGSDTQYF. The CDR3 DNA reads TGTGCCAGCAGCGTCGCCGTAGCGGGGTCAGATACGCAGTATTTT.

The genes are TRBV19 and TRBJ2-3, with 9 bases matching TRBD1. The V segment lost 4 bases and the J segment 10 bases; nucleotides outside the gene matches: 9. The CDR3 has 14 residues. Germline V gene data show CDR1 as LNHDA and CDR2 as SQIVND (reference sequence). CDR3 DNA sequence: TGTGCCAGTAGTAATGTAGGGGACAGGGCAGCGCAGTATTTT. Translation gives CASSNVGDRAAQYF.

This chain connects TRBV28 to TRBJ1-6; TRBD1 agrees at 9 bases. With 3 bases clipped from V and 7 bases from J, the junction kept 4 bases outside the gene matches. Germline V gene lookup returns CDR1 MDHEN and CDR2 SYDVKM. The CDR3 is made up of 15 amino acids. The CDR3 loop reads CASSFRDRENSPLHF. The CDR3 coding sequence is TGTGCCAGCAGTTTCCGGGACAGGGAAAATTCACCCCTCCACTTT.

This sequence joins TRBV18 and TRBJ2-2, with 7 bases lining up with TRBD2. Per the germline V gene, CDR1 is KGHSH and CDR2 is LQKENI. With V trimmed by 3 bases and J by 4 bases, 8 bases remained unmatched. The CDR3 sequence is 16 residues long. Written as DNA, the CDR3 is TGTGCCAGCTCACCGGTAGCGGGCGAGAGCACCGGGGAGCTGTTTTTT. This codes for CASSPVAGESTGELFF.

The CDR3 region is CASRVPGGENTIYF. CDR3 nucleotide sequence: TGTGCCAGCAGAGTCCCTGGGGGGGAAAACACCATATATTTT. V usage is TRBV6-5 and J usage is TRBJ1-3, with D tentatively TRBD1 (5 bases). Germline values: CDR1 MNHEY, CDR2 SVGAGI. The V end was cut by 6 bases, the J end by 6 bases, with 15 bases between. CDR3 length: 14 residues.

The rearrangement joins TRBV7-3 to TRBJ1-1; D is ambiguous. Germline values: CDR1 SGHTA, CDR2 FQGTGA. V was pared by 2 bases and J by 8 bases, with 18 bases between. CDR3 size: 15 residues. The CDR3 DNA reads as TGTGCCAGCAGCTTATCAGTCCTACCAAGGAGGGAAGCTTTCTTT. It codes for CASSLSVLPRREAFF.

The V gene is TRBV5-5, the J gene TRBJ2-5; a possible D gene is TRBD2 (6 bases). Germline V CDR1 and CDR2: SGHKS, YYEKEE (reference sequence). There are 15 residues in the CDR3. The V end was cut by 3 bases, the J end by 2 bases, with 14 bases between. The CDR3 here is CASSSFGGVQETQYF. The CDR3 nucleotides are TGTGCCAGCAGCTCCTTTGGCGGGGTTCAAGAGACCCAGTACTTC.

Turning to this clone: It is unclear where the CDR3 begins or ends on the DNA, so no DNA is shown, and the CDR3 is as TCRdb lists it. This rearrangement joins TRBV12-2 to TRBJ1-1. TRBV12-2 represents a pseudogene. The CDR3 extends over 15 residues, inclusive of both ends. This CDR3 is CASRLVGGGNTEAFF.

CDR3 sequence (DNA): TGTGCCAGCAGAGGTAGGGACAGGGAGAACACTGAAGCTTTCTTT. Translating it yields CASRGRDRENTEAFF. The chain is built from TRBV11-2 and TRBJ1-1; 9 nucleotides match TRBD1. Trimming took 6 bases from V and 1 from J; bases not matched to a gene: 6. The CDR3 sequence is 15 residues long. CDR1 is SGHAT, CDR2 FQNNGV, per germline. Complete variable domain (other parts from reference TRBV11-2 and TRBJ1-1): EAGVAQSPRYKIIEKRQSVAFWCNPISGHATLYWYQQILGQGPKLLIQFQNNGVVDDSQLPKDRFSAERLKGVDSTLKIQPAKLEDSAVYLCASRGRDRENTEAFFGQGTRLTVV.

V and J are TRBV4-1 and TRBJ1-6; 10 nucleotides match TRBD1. Germline CDR1 reads MGHRA; CDR2 reads YSYEKL. Unmatched junction bases numbered 4, after V lost 4 bases and J lost 10 bases. The CDR3 runs to 14 residues. In DNA form, the CDR3 reads TGCGCCAGCAGCCTGGGGACAGGGGAATCACCCCTCCACTTT. Amino acids: CASSLGTGESPLHF.

The DNA of the CDR3 is TGTGCCAGCTCACCACTAGCCGCCCTCTCTGGGGCCAACGTCCTGACTTTC. Protein: CASSPLAALSGANVLTF. The chain joins TRBV18 to TRBJ2-6; D is unresolved. Trimming stripped 1 base from V and 0 bases from J, with 10 bases between. In germline, CDR1 is KGHSH, CDR2 LQKENI. This CDR3 is 17 amino acids long.

Here the CDR3 DNA reads TGTGCCTGGAGCCCTAACTGGGGAGCCAAGAATCAGCCCCAGCATTTT. Protein: CAWSPNWGAKNQPQHF. V and J are TRBV30 and TRBJ1-5; no reliable D call. Germline V gene data show CDR1 as GTSNPN and CDR2 as SVGIG (reference sequence). V gave up 3 bases and J gave up 4 bases, with 19 bases separating them. CDR3 length equals 16 residues. Looking up the rest from reference TRBV30 and TRBJ1-5 gives the full variable domain: SQTIHQWPATLVQPVGSPLSLECTVEGTSNPNLYWYRQAAGRGLQLLFYSVGIGQISSEVPQNLSASRPQDRQFILSSKKLLLSDSGFYLCAWSPNWGAKNQPQHFGDGTRLSIL.

This sequence joins TRBV12-3 or TRBV12-4 and TRBJ2-1; D call uncertain. Deletions cut 4 bases from V and 9 bases from J, with 4 bases between. The CDR3 consists of 10 residues. The CDR3 region is CASSSREQFF. CDR3 nucleotides: TGTGCCAGCAGTTCGCGTGAGCAGTTCTTC.

The chain is built from TRBV30 and TRBJ2-1; D gene uncertain. V gave up 5 bases and J gave up 4 bases, with 9 bases separating them. The CDR3 totals 12 residues. Germline-derived CDR1 and CDR2 are GTSNPN and SVGIG (reference sequence). CDR3 nucleotides: TGTGCCTGGGGTCCCAGTTACAATGAGCAGTTCTTC. Amino acids: CAWGPSYNEQFF.

The J gene is TRBJ1-4, the V gene TRBV14; no firm D call. The V gene lost 1 base and the J gene lost 8 bases, with 8 bases spanning the gap. This CDR3 region has 13 residues. CDR1 is SGHDN and CDR2 is FVKESK in the germline V gene. In DNA, the CDR3 is TGTGCCAGCAGCCAAGTAGCAGCGGAAAAACTGTTTTTT. This translates into CASSQVAAEKLFF.

About this clone: Other DNA sequences from this sample encode an identical CDR3 as well. The chain joins TRBV28 to TRBJ1-3; possibly TRBD1 for D (6 bases). CDR3 length: 15 residues. Trimming took off 2 bases at V and 0 bases at J, with 8 bases between the two ends. Germline V gives CDR1 MDHEN, CDR2 SYDVKM. This CDR3 reads CASSLGQYSGNTIYF. The CDR3 DNA follows: TGTGCCAGCAGTTTAGGACAGTACTCTGGAAACACCATATATTTT.

This clone was detected only a few times. The V and J genes are TRBV10-3 and TRBJ1-2; 10 bases align to TRBD1. The V gene end was trimmed by 6 bases and the J gene end by 0 bases; junction bases not matched to a gene: 7. Germline CDR1 reads ENHRY; CDR2 reads SYGVKD. This CDR3 has 16 residues. CDR3 nucleotides: TGTGCCATCAGCGCCGAGACAGGGGGCTCTAACTATGGCTACACCTTC. Translated: CAISAETGGSNYGYTF.

The chain combines TRBV5-6 with TRBJ1-2, with D perhaps TRBD1 (5 bases). V was clipped by 3 bases and J by 4 bases, with 13 bases between them. The CDR3 consists of 14 residues. Germline-derived CDR1 and CDR2 are SGHDT and YYEEEE. CDR3 in amino acids: CASSWRSGGYGYTF. For the CDR3, the DNA is TGTGCCAGCAGCTGGAGATCCGGGGGCTATGGCTACACCTTC.

This chain links TRBV18 with TRBJ2-7; D perhaps matches TRBD1 (5 bases). CDR1 KGHSH and CDR2 LQKENI come from the germline V gene. The CDR3 totals 16 residues. The ends were cut back, 0 bases at V and 0 bases at J, with 12 bases in the middle. The CDR3 DNA is TGTGCCAGCTCACCACCCGGTGGGGCAGGCTCCTACGAGCAGTACTTC. Protein product: CASSPPGGAGSYEQYF.

This rearrangement joins TRBV28 to TRBJ2-5; D is possibly TRBD1 (6 bases). V shed 6 bases and J shed 11 bases, with 19 bases lying between them. The CDR3 runs 13 residues. The V gene's germline CDR1 is MDHEN and CDR2 SYDVKM. This chain's CDR3 is CASRLQGLGIQYF. The CDR3 DNA sequence: TGTGCCAGCAGGTTACAGGGTTTAGGAATACAGTACTTC.

The chain carries TRBV19 and TRBJ2-6; 8 nucleotides match TRBD2. The trim removed 6 bases at V and 0 bases at J, leaving 7 bases unmatched. There are 17 residues in the CDR3. Germline V CDR1 and CDR2: LNHDA, SQIVND (reference sequence). This chain's CDR3 is CASRLAGGSSGANVLTF. The CDR3 region has the DNA TGTGCCAGTAGATTGGCGGGAGGTTCCTCTGGGGCCAACGTCCTGACTTTC.

The chain has TRBV5-5 and TRBJ1-2; D call uncertain. In germline, CDR1 is SGHKS, CDR2 YYEKEE (reference sequence). This CDR3 spans 15 amino acids. Trimming left V 0 bases short and J 0 bases short, with 9 bases between. The CDR3 nucleotides read TGTGCCAGCAGCTTGGTTGTGAGATCTAACTATGGCTACACCTTC. Translated, it gives CASSLVVRSNYGYTF.

The CDR3 DNA sequence: TGTGCCAGCAGTTACTTTGGGACTTCTCAGCCCCAGCATTTT. Its protein product is CASSYFGTSQPQHF. The J gene is TRBJ1-5, the V gene TRBV6-5, with D tentatively TRBD1 (5 bases). V was pared by 1 base and J by 6 bases, with 10 bases between. CDR1 and CDR2 from the germline V gene are MNHEY and SVGAGI. The CDR3 covers 14 residues.

V usage is TRBV18 and J usage is TRBJ1-6; 8 bases map to TRBD1. V lost 4 bases and J lost 15; bases outside the gene matches: 14. The CDR3 runs 15 residues. The germline V gene has CDR1 KGHSH and CDR2 LQKENI. The CDR3 sequence: CASSQGQARSTYLHF. Here the CDR3 DNA reads TGTGCCAGCTCACAGGGACAGGCCCGGTCGACGTACCTCCACTTT.